The following is a T cell receptor beta chain sequence with its context. This sample is drawn from a study of blood T cell repertoires in COVID-19. CDR3 length equals 16 residues. Between the trimmed V and J ends, which lost 4 bases and 0 bases, there was a span of 10 bases. CDR1 MNHEY and CDR2 SMNVEV come from the germline V gene (reference sequence). Method: immunoSEQ multiplex PCR; TCRdb's copy keeps in-frame clones and lacks some. The repertoire holds roughly 50,000 clones, with roughly 80% as singletons. This TCR was sampled from a woman in her sixties with acute or convalescent COVID-19. The sample comprised peripheral blood. This chain links TRBV27 with TRBJ1-6, with D unresolved. CDR3 DNA sequence: TGTGCCAGCAGTTCCAGACGGAGCTCCTATAATTCACCCCTCCACTTT. It specifies CASSSRRSSYNSPLHF.